These 21 T cell receptor beta chains originate from one sample sequenced in a study of blood T cells in healthy people across ages. Together with a sample-barcoded 5' primer, a J-beta primer mix was included in a second PCR lasting 7 to 11 cycles. TCRdb analysed the 5' RACE reads with MiXCR anew, one entry per CDR3 protein. Among around 820,000 distinct CDR3 sequences listed, around 25% were seen once. Another study also made use of these data, one on T cells of mothers and their children.

Specimen: blood. Every receptor here comes from a boy younger than 18 in good health.

Remarks on this clonotype: At one end the junction does not follow the germline gene, possibly because of a read error. V usage is TRBV11-2 and J usage is TRBJ2-7, with TRBD1 identical over 10 bases. This CDR3 contains 15 residues. Germline V gene sequence: CDR1 SGHAT, CDR2 FQNNGV. CDR3 in DNA: TGTGCCAGTAGCTTAGGGGACAGGGGTAGCCACGAGCAGTACTTC. Translated: CASSLGDRGSHEQYF.

J is TRBJ1-2 and V is TRBV3-1, with D unclear. The CDR3 is 16 residues long. Trimming took off 0 bases at V and 5 bases at J, with 16 bases between the two ends. Germline loops: CDR1 LGHDT, CDR2 YNNKEL (reference sequence). CDR3 nucleotide sequence: TGTGCCAGCAGCCAAGAAATTGGTTGGACGGAGTATGGCTACACCTTC. It specifies CASSQEIGWTEYGYTF.

This clonotype was seen more than once but under ten times. CDR3 loop: CSASPSGVHGELFF. CDR3 coding DNA: TGCAGTGCTAGCCCTAGCGGGGTGCACGGGGAGCTGTTTTTT. J is TRBJ2-2 and V is TRBV20-1; 9 positions agree with TRBD2. The CDR3 has 14 amino acids. V lost 3 bases to trimming and J lost 7 bases; unmatched junction nucleotides: 6. From germline, CDR1 is DFQATT and CDR2 SNEGSKA (reference sequence).

This sequence joins TRBV7-9 and TRBJ1-1, with D maybe TRBD1 (6 bases). The CDR3 spans 15 residues. V lost 5 bases, J lost 7 bases, and 20 bases lay in between. Per germline, CDR1 SEHNR and CDR2 FQNEAQ (reference sequence). CDR3 coding DNA: TGTGCCAGCAGCCCCCGGACAGTTGGAATTATTGAAGCTTTCTTT. This encodes CASSPRTVGIIEAFF.

With respect to this clonotype: The junction departs from germline at one end; a sequencing error may be responsible. The chain employs TRBV7-9 and TRBJ2-5; TRBD2 agrees at 11 bases. The CDR3 loop spans 16 amino acids. Looked up from germline, CDR1 is SEHNR and CDR2 is FQNEAQ (reference sequence). CDR3 in DNA: TGTGCCAGCAGCTTCGGGACTAGCGGAACCTACAATGAGCAGTCCTTC. It specifies CASSFGTSGTYNEQSF.

On this clonotype itself: This may be a read error, as it is one base from a much larger clone. This sequence joins TRBV24-1 and TRBJ2-5; D gene ambiguous. CDR3 length: 12 amino acids. Trimming removed 2 bases from V and 7 bases from J, with 7 bases in between. Germline V gene data show CDR1 as KGHDR and CDR2 as SFDVKD. The CDR3 nucleotides read TGTGCCACCAGTGATTCATCGGGGACCCAGTACTTC. Residues: CATSDSSGTQYF.

The CDR3 coding sequence is TGCAGCGTTGTTTTCCCGAGCTCCTACAATGAGCAGTTCTTC. Translation gives CSVVFPSSYNEQFF. V gene TRBV29-1 combines with J gene TRBJ2-1; no clear D gene. This CDR3 spans 14 amino acids. The germline V and J ends were trimmed by 4 bases and 0 bases, with 10 bases remaining between them. CDR1 is SQVTM, CDR2 ANQGSEA, per germline.

The rearrangement joins TRBV4-3 to TRBJ2-2, with D possibly being TRBD1 (5 bases). Germline CDR1 and CDR2: LGHNA and YSLEER. V lost 3 bases and J 4 bases, leaving 15 bases between the germline ends. This CDR3 has 16 residues. This CDR3 is CASSQGYRISTGELFF. As DNA, the CDR3 is TGCGCCAGCAGCCAGGGGTACAGGATAAGCACCGGGGAGCTGTTTTTT.

This chain uses TRBV2 with TRBJ2-5, with 7 bases identical to TRBD1. The DNA end is a closer match to TRBJ2-7, so the J assignment may be wrong. Per the germline V gene, CDR1 is SNHLY and CDR2 is FYNNEI. CDR3 length: 14 residues. The CDR3 region is CASNPRQGPYEQYF. The CDR3 coding sequence is TGTGCCAGCAACCCTCGACAGGGACCCTACGAGCAGTACTTC.

This clonotype was picked up a small number of times. V usage is TRBV6-5 and J usage is TRBJ2-5; 9 nucleotides agree with TRBD1. Judging by the DNA end, TRBJ2-7 fits better; the J call may be wrong. The CDR3 extends over 14 amino acids. Germline-derived CDR1 and CDR2 are MNHEY and SVGAGI. DNA for the CDR3: TGTGCCAGCAGGGCCGGGACAGGGTCTTACGAGCAGTACTTC. This encodes CASRAGTGSYEQYF.

The chain uses TRBV7-9 and TRBJ2-1, with a weak D call TRBD2 (5 bases). In germline, CDR1 is SEHNR, CDR2 FQNEAQ (reference sequence). The CDR3 has 17 amino acids. V was trimmed by 0 bases and J by 0 bases, leaving 12 bases between them. This chain's CDR3 is CASSLAGLSFSYNEQFF. In nucleotides, the CDR3 is TGTGCCAGCAGCTTAGCAGGACTTAGCTTCTCCTACAATGAGCAGTTCTTC.

The chain employs TRBV19 and TRBJ2-4; no reliable D call. The CDR3 loop spans 15 amino acids. Germline loops: CDR1 LNHDA, CDR2 SQIVND (reference sequence). Trimming shortened V by 3 bases and J by 3 bases, and 12 bases separated the two germline ends. The CDR3 region is CASSMSRLGKNIQYF. CDR3 bases: TGTGCCAGTAGTATGTCCCGCCTGGGCAAAAACATTCAGTACTTC. The full variable domain, with the rest looked up from reference TRBV19 and TRBJ2-4, is DGGITQSPKYLFRKEGQNVTLSCEQNLNHDAMYWYRQDPGQGLRLIYYSQIVNDFQKGDIAEGYSVSREKKESFPLTVTSAQKNPTAFYLCASSMSRLGKNIQYFGAGTRLSVL.

The rearrangement links TRBV7-9 to TRBJ2-1; 7 positions match TRBD2. CDR1 is SEHNR and CDR2 is FQNEAQ in the germline V gene (reference sequence). V was pared by 2 bases and J by 10 bases, with 14 bases of the junction left unmatched. The CDR3 extends over 16 amino acids. CDR3 sequence (DNA): TGTGCCAGCAGCTTAACGCGAAGCGGGACCCCAATGGAGCAGTTCTTC. It codes for CASSLTRSGTPMEQFF.

This clonotype appeared a few times. This rearrangement joins TRBV29-1 to TRBJ2-4; no firm D call. This CDR3 has 13 residues. Germline V gene data show CDR1 as SQVTM and CDR2 as ANQGSEA. The V gene lost 4 bases and the J gene lost 6 bases, with 13 bases spanning the gap. CDR3 in amino acids: CSVVVWTANIQYF. CDR3 nucleotide sequence: TGCAGCGTTGTTGTCTGGACGGCAAACATTCAGTACTTC.

This sequence joins TRBV7-2 and TRBJ1-2; TRBD1 matches 8 bases. V shed 1 base and J 4 bases; nucleotides not matched to a gene: 5. The CDR3 length is 15 residues. CDR1 is SGHTA and CDR2 is FQGNSA in the germline V gene. The DNA of the CDR3 is TGTGCCAGCAGCTTAGGGACAGGGCCGGCCTATGGCTACACCTTC. This sequence encodes CASSLGTGPAYGYTF.

V usage is TRBV6-6 and J usage is TRBJ2-7; 8 bases line up with TRBD1. Germline lookup yields CDR1 MNHNY and CDR2 SVGAGI (reference sequence). Trimming removed 7 bases from V and 3 bases from J; junction bases left unmatched: 11. The CDR3 totals 15 residues. Written as DNA, the CDR3 is TGTGCCAGCACCGACATCACGGGGACAGGCTACGAGCAGTACTTC. This codes for CASTDITGTGYEQYF.

This clonotype was counted a few times. The chain is built from TRBV20-1 and TRBJ1-1, with a weak D call TRBD1 (6 bases). The CDR3 spans 13 residues. Deletions cut 5 bases from V and 3 bases from J, with 13 bases between. Germline V gene data show CDR1 as DFQATT and CDR2 as SNEGSKA (reference sequence). The CDR3 spells CSAGNREDTEAFF. The CDR3 DNA reads TGCAGTGCTGGAAACAGGGAGGACACTGAAGCTTTCTTT.

This clonotype was recorded a few times. The rearrangement uses TRBV14 and TRBJ1-3; D gene uncertain. The CDR3 length is 15 residues. CDR1 and CDR2 (germline): SGHDN, FVKESK. Trimming removed 0 bases from V and 0 bases from J, with 6 bases in between. This CDR3 reads CASSQDSDSGNTIYF. DNA for the CDR3: TGTGCCAGCAGCCAAGATAGCGACTCTGGAAACACCATATATTTT.

This rearrangement joins TRBV5-1 to TRBJ2-1, with D perhaps TRBD1 or TRBD2 (5 bases each). The CDR3 runs 16 residues. The germline CDR1 and CDR2 sequences are SGHRS and YFSETQ. V lost 8 bases and J lost 2, with 20 bases in between. CDR3 in amino acids: CASSTVPGAAYNEQFF. DNA for the CDR3: TGCGCCAGTAGCACAGTCCCCGGGGCGGCCTACAATGAGCAGTTCTTC.

This chain links TRBV6-4 with TRBJ2-3; 7 positions match TRBD1. V shed 5 bases and J 4 bases; nucleotides not matched to a gene: 6. Per germline, CDR1 MRHNA and CDR2 SNTAGT. The CDR3 runs to 14 residues. The DNA for the CDR3 is TGTGCCAGCAGTAACACTACAGGGGCAGATACGCAGTATTTT. Amino acid sequence: CASSNTTGADTQYF.

J is TRBJ2-7 and V is TRBV7-3; TRBD1 matches at 8 bases. The CDR3 is made up of 15 amino acids. After removal of 5 bases from V and 5 bases from J, the junction contained 11 bases not matched to a gene. Germline-derived CDR1 and CDR2 are SGHTA and FQGTGA. The CDR3 is CASSLSGQGWHEQYF. The CDR3 DNA follows: TGTGCCAGCAGCCTGTCAGGACAGGGCTGGCACGAGCAGTACTTC.